The 9 T cell receptor beta chains listed next were all sequenced from one sample in a study of blood T cell repertoires in COVID-19. Libraries were prepared by immunoSEQ multiplex PCR; TCRdb keeps only in-frame clonotypes and omits some of them. The data contain approximately 110,000 clones, around 90% of them singletons. The sequencing sample was made of peripheral blood. These receptor sequences come from a man aged 50 or older with COVID-19, enrolled during active disease.

The chain is built from TRBV7-9 and TRBJ2-2; a possible D gene is TRBD1 (6 bases). The CDR3 consists of 16 residues. The V end lost 1 base, the J end lost 4 bases, and 13 bases lay between the germline ends. The germline V gene encodes CDR1 SEHNR and CDR2 FQNEAQ (reference sequence). CDR3 nucleotide sequence: TGTGCCAGCAGCTTAGGAGTGGGGGCGCCCACCGGGGAGCTGTTTTTT. Encoded protein: CASSLGVGAPTGELFF.

This rearrangement joins TRBV7-2 to TRBJ1-2; unclear D gene. CDR3 size: 15 residues. The germline V and J ends were trimmed by 4 bases and 0 bases, with 12 bases remaining between them. Germline-derived CDR1 and CDR2 are SGHTA and FQGNSA. For the CDR3, the DNA is TGTGCCAGCAGCTCACCCAGAATATCTAACTATGGCTACACCTTC. This codes for CASSSPRISNYGYTF. Using reference TRBV7-2 and TRBJ1-2 for the parts outside the CDR3, the full variable domain is GAGVSQSPSNKVTEKGKDVELRCDPISGHTALYWYRQSLGQGLEFLIYFQGNSAPDKSGLPSDRFSAERTGGSVSTLTIQRTQQEDSAVYLCASSSPRISNYGYTFGSGTRLTVV.

This clone was observed a few times. The rearrangement uses TRBV3-1 (or the pseudogene TRBV3-2) and TRBJ2-7, with TRBD1 matching over 8 bases. CDR3 length: 15 residues. Unmatched junction bases numbered 5, after V lost 4 bases and J lost 0 bases. CDR1 is LGHDT and CDR2 is YNNKEL in the germline V gene (reference sequence). The CDR3 sequence: CASSLDRARSYEQYF. For the CDR3, the DNA is TGTGCCAGCAGCCTGGACAGGGCGCGCTCCTACGAGCAGTACTTC.

The gene calls are TRBV7-9 and TRBJ2-1; 14 bases fit TRBD2. The CDR3 has 16 amino acids. Germline trimming cut 2 bases from V and 9 bases from J; bases unmatched to any gene: 6. From germline, CDR1 is SEHNR and CDR2 FQNEAQ (reference sequence). The CDR3 DNA sequence: TGTGCCAGCAGCTTAAGACTAGCGGGAGGGCCCAGTGAGCAGTTCTTC. This translates into CASSLRLAGGPSEQFF.

The genes are TRBV6-6 and TRBJ2-3, with 8 bases identical to TRBD2. V shed 0 bases and J 2 bases; nucleotides not matched to a gene: 4. Germline CDR1 and CDR2: MNHNY and SVGAGI (reference sequence). This CDR3 region has 16 residues. The CDR3 loop reads CASSYSREDPTDTQYF. The CDR3 DNA follows: TGTGCCAGCAGTTACTCGCGGGAGGATCCCACAGATACGCAGTATTTT.

The chain uses TRBV11-2 and TRBJ2-7; weak D call: TRBD2 (5 bases). Germline CDR1 and CDR2: SGHAT and FQNNGV. Trimming removed 1 base from V and 5 bases from J, with 21 bases in between. CDR3 length: 17 amino acids. This chain's CDR3 is CASSLGPLGEGLHEQYV. The CDR3 coding sequence is TGTGCCAGCAGCTTAGGCCCCTTGGGTGAGGGCCTCCACGAGCAGTACGTC.

This clone has a single count. This chain joins TRBV7-9 and TRBJ1-5, with D tentatively TRBD1 (6 bases). This CDR3 region has 14 residues. The germline V and J ends were trimmed by 6 bases and 1 base, with 10 bases remaining between them. Germline assignment: CDR1 SEHNR and CDR2 FQNEAQ (reference sequence). Here the CDR3 DNA reads TGTGCCAGCAGTAGAACAGGGAGCAATCAGCCCCAGCATTTT. This codes for CASSRTGSNQPQHF.

This rearrangement joins TRBV4-1 to TRBJ2-3; TRBD2 aligns across 9 bases. Germline CDR1 and CDR2: MGHRA and YSYEKL. This CDR3 is built from 15 residues. With V trimmed by 4 bases and J by 1 base, 3 bases remained unmatched. In nucleotides, the CDR3 is TGCGCCAGCAGCCCGAGGACTAGCGGCACAGATACGCAGTATTTT. It codes for CASSPRTSGTDTQYF.

The rearrangement links TRBV25-1 to TRBJ2-3; TRBD1 matches at 9 bases. Losses at the gene ends were 4 bases for V and 4 bases for J; bases not matched to a gene: 6. This CDR3 contains 15 residues. CDR1 is MGHDK and CDR2 is SYGVNS in the germline V gene. CDR3 protein: CASSGTGEGADTQYF. For the CDR3, the DNA is TGTGCCAGCAGTGGGACAGGGGAGGGCGCAGATACGCAGTATTTT.